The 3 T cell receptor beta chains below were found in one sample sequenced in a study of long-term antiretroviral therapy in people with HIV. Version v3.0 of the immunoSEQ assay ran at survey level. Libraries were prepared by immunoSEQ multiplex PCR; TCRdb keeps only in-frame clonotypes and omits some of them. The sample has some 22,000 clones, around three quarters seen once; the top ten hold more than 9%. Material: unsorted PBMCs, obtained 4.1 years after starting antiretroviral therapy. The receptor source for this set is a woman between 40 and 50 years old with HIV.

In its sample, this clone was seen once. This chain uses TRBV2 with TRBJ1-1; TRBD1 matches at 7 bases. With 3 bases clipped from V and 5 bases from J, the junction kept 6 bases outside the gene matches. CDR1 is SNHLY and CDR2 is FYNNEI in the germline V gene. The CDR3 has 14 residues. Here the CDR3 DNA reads TGTGCCAGCAGTGAGAGGGGGCCTGGGACTGAAGCTTTCTTT. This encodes CASSERGPGTEAFF.

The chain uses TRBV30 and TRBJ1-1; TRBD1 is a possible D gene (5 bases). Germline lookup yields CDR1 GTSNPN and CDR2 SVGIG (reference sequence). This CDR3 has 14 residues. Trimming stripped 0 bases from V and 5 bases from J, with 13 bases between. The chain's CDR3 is CAWSVVLGQTEAFF. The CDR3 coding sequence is TGTGCCTGGAGTGTAGTTCTGGGGCAGACTGAAGCTTTCTTT.

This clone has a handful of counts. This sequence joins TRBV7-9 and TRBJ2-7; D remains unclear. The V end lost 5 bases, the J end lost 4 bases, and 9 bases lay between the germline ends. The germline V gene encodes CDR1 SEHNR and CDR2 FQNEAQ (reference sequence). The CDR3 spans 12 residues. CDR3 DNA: TGTGCCAGCAGCCAAGTCTCATACGAGCAGTACTTC. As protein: CASSQVSYEQYF.